This note documents a single TCR beta chain sequence. Its matching antigen is unknown. The source of the sample is a study of radiotherapy plus CTLA-4 blockade in lung cancer. Study details: In roughly 17% of patients, objective responses were seen; 30% to 35% had disease control. Study findings and constraints: Response was reportedly best predicted by early blood T cell clone dynamics, with interferon-beta.

The study treated chemo-refractory metastatic non-small-cell lung cancer patients with focal radiation plus ipilimumab CTLA-4 blockade. V gave up 0 bases and J gave up 6 bases, with 12 bases separating them. The CDR3 spans 15 residues. Germline V CDR1 and CDR2: LNHDA, SQIVND (reference sequence). Clones were sequenced by immunoSEQ multiplex PCR, and TCRdb holds only the in-frame ones, with some missing. This table has over 80,000 clones, around 83% appearing once. This clonotype was sampled from a human donor with non-small cell lung cancer who had stable disease on radiotherapy plus ipilimumab. The gene calls are TRBV19 and TRBJ2-1; D is possibly TRBD1 or TRBD2 (5 bases each). The sequencing used peripheral blood, collected from a patient treated with radiotherapy plus ipilimumab. CDR3 coding DNA: TGTGCCAGTAGTATAGATGAGGGGCAAATCAATGAGCAGTTCTTC. Protein sequence: CASSIDEGQINEQFF.